Listed here are 9 T cell receptor beta chains from one sample, sequenced in a study of shared clonotypes between healthy human individuals. Profiled with immunoSEQ multiplex PCR; TCRdb holds only in-frame clones, not every one. Counted here are millions of clones, approximately 90% occurring once; the ten biggest clones make up around 0.14%. The sequencing input was naive CD4+ T cells sorted from blood. The subset: CD45RA+ positively selected. The receptors stem from a man between 18 and 35 years old in good health.

The chain links TRBV30 to TRBJ2-1, with D unresolved. The CDR3 extends over 12 amino acids. Germline CDR1 is GTSNPN and CDR2 is SVGIG (reference sequence). Trimming stripped 3 bases from V and 6 bases from J, with 9 bases between. The CDR3 sequence is CAWSPLVNEQFF. CDR3 DNA sequence: TGTGCCTGGAGCCCCTTGGTCAATGAGCAGTTCTTC. Supplemented by reference TRBV30 and TRBJ2-1, the full variable domain reads SQTIHQWPATLVQPVGSPLSLECTVEGTSNPNLYWYRQAAGRGLQLLFYSVGIGQISSEVPQNLSASRPQDRQFILSSKKLLLSDSGFYLCAWSPLVNEQFFGPGTRLTVL.

V usage is TRBV2 and J usage is TRBJ2-5; D perhaps matches TRBD2 (5 bases). CDR1 and CDR2 from the germline V gene are SNHLY and FYNNEI. V gave up 0 bases and J gave up 9 bases, with 14 bases separating them. The CDR3 is 14 residues long. The CDR3 DNA is TGTGCCAGCAGTGAAGCTCGGGGAAGTGAGGCCCAGTACTTC. This translates into CASSEARGSEAQYF.

The chain carries TRBV7-2 and TRBJ1-6; 8 positions agree with TRBD1. Germline V gives CDR1 SGHTA, CDR2 FQGNSA. The CDR3 loop spans 18 amino acids. V was pared by 4 bases and J by 7 bases, with 15 bases of the junction left unmatched. The CDR3 coding sequence is TGTGCCAGCAGCTACCGATTAAACAGGGGGTCGGGGAATTCACCCCTCCACTTT. Protein product: CASSYRLNRGSGNSPLHF.

This chain connects TRBV5-4 to TRBJ2-2, with D maybe TRBD1 (6 bases). Per the germline V gene, CDR1 is SGHNT and CDR2 is YYREEE (reference sequence). V gave up 0 bases and J gave up 4 bases, with 13 bases separating them. The CDR3 has 16 amino acids. The CDR3 sequence: CASSLGGGIATGELFF. For the CDR3, the DNA is TGTGCCAGCAGCTTGGGTGGGGGCATCGCCACCGGGGAGCTGTTTTTT.

The V gene is TRBV2, the J gene TRBJ2-7; TRBD1 matches 7 bases. Germline CDR1 is SNHLY and CDR2 is FYNNEI. V lost 6 bases, J lost 1 base, and 6 bases stayed unmatched. The CDR3 has 14 residues. DNA for the CDR3: TGTGCCAGCAGGAAGACAGGGTCATCCTACGAGCAGTACTTC. Encoded protein: CASRKTGSSYEQYF.

The rearrangement uses TRBV11-2 and TRBJ2-5, with 9 bases aligning to TRBD2. CDR3 size: 14 residues. Germline CDR1 and CDR2: SGHAT and FQNNGV. The V gene end was trimmed by 0 bases and the J gene end by 10 bases; junction bases not matched to a gene: 6. The CDR3 loop reads CASSLDASGTVQYF. As DNA, the CDR3 is TGTGCCAGCAGCTTAGATGCTAGCGGGACGGTCCAGTACTTC. Full variable domain (outside the CDR3, taken from reference TRBV11-2 and TRBJ2-5): EAGVAQSPRYKIIEKRQSVAFWCNPISGHATLYWYQQILGQGPKLLIQFQNNGVVDDSQLPKDRFSAERLKGVDSTLKIQPAKLEDSAVYLCASSLDASGTVQYFGPGTRLLVL.

The V and J genes are TRBV19 and TRBJ1-1; perhaps TRBD1 as D (5 bases). V was trimmed by 7 bases and J by 1 base, leaving 16 bases between them. The CDR3 has 15 amino acids. Germline CDR1 is LNHDA and CDR2 is SQIVND (reference sequence). CDR3 sequence (DNA): TGTGCCAGTAATGGGGGAATTCTGGCGAACACTGAAGCTTTCTTT. Its translation: CASNGGILANTEAFF.

This clone appeared a single time. The rearrangement joins TRBV7-9 to TRBJ1-1; D uncertain. Looked up from germline, CDR1 is SEHNR and CDR2 is FQNEAQ (reference sequence). V was trimmed by 5 bases and J by 0 bases, leaving 10 bases between them. This CDR3 is built from 14 residues. For the CDR3, the DNA is TGTGCCAGCAGCCCGACCACAGTGAACACTGAAGCTTTCTTT. This translates into CASSPTTVNTEAFF.

The chain joins TRBV11-2 to TRBJ2-7; D may be TRBD1 (7 bases). There are 13 residues in the CDR3. V was shortened by 1 base and J by 7 bases, with 11 bases between the two germline ends. CDR1 is SGHAT, CDR2 FQNNGV, per germline. This CDR3 reads CASSLAGGTEQYF. In nucleotides, the CDR3 is TGTGCCAGCAGCTTAGCAGGGGGGACTGAGCAGTACTTC.